This TCR beta chain comes out of a study of CD8 T cells in ankylosing spondylitis. Study outcomes and limitations: Matched synovial fluid from ankylosing spondylitis patients was reported to be enriched for disease-linked clones. In reactive arthritis synovial fluid and blood, some motif variants had been reported before. With a CD8+ phenotype, disease-linked clones were relatively rare in peripheral blood. A motif of seven or eight highly homologous TCR beta variants was seen as apparently characteristic of ankylosing spondylitis blood.

As the method for making TCR beta libraries, quantitative 5'-RACE with molecular barcodes was used. TCRdb redid the calling of the 5' RACE reads with MiXCR, one entry per CDR3 protein. The table lists about 460,000 distinct CDR3 sequences, roughly 5.3% of them singletons. The CDR3 runs 12 residues. Trimming removed 2 bases at V and 8 bases at J, with 9 bases between. Germline V gene lookup returns CDR1 MNHEY and CDR2 SVGEGT. As for this clonotype: Its matching antigen is unknown.

The source of this sequence is a male donor with ankylosing spondylitis. The chain combines TRBV6-2 or TRBV6-3 with TRBJ1-2; possible D gene TRBD1, 5 bases. The sequenced sample was blood, either unsorted or a sorted T cell fraction (not recorded which). The CDR3 DNA reads TGTGCCAGCAGTTACCGCAGGGTCGGCTACACCTTC. Protein product: CASSYRRVGYTF.